Listed here is a single TCR beta chain. This specimen belongs to a study of cytomegalovirus exposure and HLA in healthy donors. PCR was performed using 60 Vbeta and 13 Jbeta primers. This table comes from immunoSEQ multiplex PCR, and its TCRdb copy is limited to in-frame clones, with some not included. The sample has 100,000 to 150,000 clones, about 84% seen once; the top ten hold approximately 4%. Trimming took 1 base from V and 0 from J; bases not matched to a gene: 12. The CDR3 has 19 residues. Germline V gene sequence: CDR1 SGHTA, CDR2 FQGNSA. The clonotype comes from a man in his late teens or twenties in good health and CMV-seropositive. Sequencing was done on a sample of PBMCs. This rearrangement joins TRBV7-2 to TRBJ2-1, with 7 bases lining up with TRBD1. This chain's CDR3 is CASSLGDRATPGSYNEQFF. DNA of the CDR3: TGTGCCAGCAGCTTAGGAGACAGGGCCACCCCCGGCTCCTACAATGAGCAGTTCTTC.